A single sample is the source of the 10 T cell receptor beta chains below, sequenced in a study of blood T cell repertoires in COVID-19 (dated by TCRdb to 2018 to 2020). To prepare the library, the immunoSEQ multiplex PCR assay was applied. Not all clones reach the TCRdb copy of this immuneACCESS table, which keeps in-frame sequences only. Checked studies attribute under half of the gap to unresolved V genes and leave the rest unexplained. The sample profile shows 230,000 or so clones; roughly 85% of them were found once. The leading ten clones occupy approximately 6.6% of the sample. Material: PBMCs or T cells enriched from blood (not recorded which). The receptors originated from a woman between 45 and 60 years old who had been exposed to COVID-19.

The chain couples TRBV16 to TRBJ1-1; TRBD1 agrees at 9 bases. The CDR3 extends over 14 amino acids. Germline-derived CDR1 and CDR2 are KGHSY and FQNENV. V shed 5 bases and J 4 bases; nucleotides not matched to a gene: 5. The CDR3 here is CASSTPGQGTEAFF. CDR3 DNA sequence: TGTGCCAGCAGCACTCCGGGACAGGGCACTGAAGCTTTCTTT.

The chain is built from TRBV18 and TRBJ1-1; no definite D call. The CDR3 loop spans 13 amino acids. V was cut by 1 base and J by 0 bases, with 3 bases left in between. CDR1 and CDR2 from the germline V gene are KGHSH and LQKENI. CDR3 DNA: TGTGCCAGCTCACCACTCATGAACACTGAAGCTTTCTTT. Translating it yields CASSPLMNTEAFF.

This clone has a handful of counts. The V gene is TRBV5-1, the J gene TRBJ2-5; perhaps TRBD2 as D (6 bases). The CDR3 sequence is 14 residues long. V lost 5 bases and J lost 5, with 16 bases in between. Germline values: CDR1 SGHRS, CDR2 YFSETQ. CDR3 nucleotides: TGCGCCAGCAGTAGGAACGGGGGTGGTGAGACCCAGTACTTC. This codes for CASSRNGGGETQYF.

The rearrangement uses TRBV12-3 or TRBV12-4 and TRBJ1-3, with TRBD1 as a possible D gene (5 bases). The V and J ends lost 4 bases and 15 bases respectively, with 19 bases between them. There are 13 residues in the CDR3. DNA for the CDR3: TGTGCCAGCAGTTACCTGGCAGGGAAGGCCCAATATTTT. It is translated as CASSYLAGKAQYF.

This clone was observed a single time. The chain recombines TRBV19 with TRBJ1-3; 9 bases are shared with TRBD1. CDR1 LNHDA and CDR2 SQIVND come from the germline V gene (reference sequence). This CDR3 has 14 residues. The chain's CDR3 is CASGTGSSGNTIYF. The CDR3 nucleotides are TGTGCTAGCGGGACAGGGAGCTCTGGAAACACCATATATTTT.

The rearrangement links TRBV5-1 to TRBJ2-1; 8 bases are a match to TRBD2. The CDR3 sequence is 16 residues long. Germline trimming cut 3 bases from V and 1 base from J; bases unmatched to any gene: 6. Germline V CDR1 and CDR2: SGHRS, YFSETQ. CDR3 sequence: CASSYSAGGSYNEQFF. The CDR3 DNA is TGCGCCAGCAGCTATTCGGCGGGGGGTTCCTACAATGAGCAGTTCTTC.

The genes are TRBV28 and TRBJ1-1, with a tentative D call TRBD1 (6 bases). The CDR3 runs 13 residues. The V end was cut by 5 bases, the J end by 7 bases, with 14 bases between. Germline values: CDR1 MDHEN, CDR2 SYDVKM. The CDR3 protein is CASSPIHRDEAFF. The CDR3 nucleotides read TGTGCCAGCAGTCCCATACACAGGGATGAAGCTTTCTTT.

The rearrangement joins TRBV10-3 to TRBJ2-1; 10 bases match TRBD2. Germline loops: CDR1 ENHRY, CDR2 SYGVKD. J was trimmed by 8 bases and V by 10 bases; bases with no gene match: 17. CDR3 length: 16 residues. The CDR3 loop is CATLNRRAGGLDEQFF. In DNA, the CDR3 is TGTGCCACCTTAAACCGGAGAGCGGGGGGGCTTGATGAGCAGTTCTTC.

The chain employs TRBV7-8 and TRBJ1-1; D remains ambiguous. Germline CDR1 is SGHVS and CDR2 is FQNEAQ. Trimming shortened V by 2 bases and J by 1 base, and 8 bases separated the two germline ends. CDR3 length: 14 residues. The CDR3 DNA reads TGTGCCAGCAGCTTAAGTGGCCGGAACACTGAAGCTTTCTTT. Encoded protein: CASSLSGRNTEAFF.

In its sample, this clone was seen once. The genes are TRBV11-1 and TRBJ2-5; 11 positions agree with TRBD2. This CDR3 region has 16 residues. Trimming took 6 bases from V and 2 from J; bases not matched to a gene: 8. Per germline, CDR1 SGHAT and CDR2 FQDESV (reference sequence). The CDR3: CASSLLLAGEQETQYF. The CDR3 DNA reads TGTGCCAGCAGTCTGCTACTAGCGGGGGAACAAGAGACCCAGTACTTC.